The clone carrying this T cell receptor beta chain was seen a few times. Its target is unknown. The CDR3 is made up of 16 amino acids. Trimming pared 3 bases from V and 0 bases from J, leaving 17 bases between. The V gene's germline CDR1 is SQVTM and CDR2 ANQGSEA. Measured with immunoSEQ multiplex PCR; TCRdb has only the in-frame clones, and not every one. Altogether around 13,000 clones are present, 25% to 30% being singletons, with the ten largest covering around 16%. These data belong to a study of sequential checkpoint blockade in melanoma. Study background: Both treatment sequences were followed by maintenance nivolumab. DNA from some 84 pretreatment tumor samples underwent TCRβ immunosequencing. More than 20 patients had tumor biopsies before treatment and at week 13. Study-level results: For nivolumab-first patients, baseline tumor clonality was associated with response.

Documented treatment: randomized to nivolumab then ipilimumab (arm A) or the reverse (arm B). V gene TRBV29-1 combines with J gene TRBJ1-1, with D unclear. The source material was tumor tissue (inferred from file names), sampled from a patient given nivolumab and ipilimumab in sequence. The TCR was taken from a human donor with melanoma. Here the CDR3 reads CSVEFMSRQLNTEAFF. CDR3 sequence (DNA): TGCAGCGTTGAGTTCATGTCTCGACAACTGAACACTGAAGCTTTCTTT.